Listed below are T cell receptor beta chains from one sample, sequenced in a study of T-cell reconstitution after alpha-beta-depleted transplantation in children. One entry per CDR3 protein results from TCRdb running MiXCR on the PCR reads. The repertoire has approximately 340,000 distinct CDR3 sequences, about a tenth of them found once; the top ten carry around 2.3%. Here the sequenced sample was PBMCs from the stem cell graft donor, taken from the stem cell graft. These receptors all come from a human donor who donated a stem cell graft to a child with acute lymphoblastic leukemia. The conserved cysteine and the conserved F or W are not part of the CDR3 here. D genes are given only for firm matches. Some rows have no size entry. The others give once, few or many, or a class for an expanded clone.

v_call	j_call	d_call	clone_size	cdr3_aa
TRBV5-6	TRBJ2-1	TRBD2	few	ASSHSGSRSYNEQF
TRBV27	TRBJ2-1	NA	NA	ASSTIYRGPGNEQF
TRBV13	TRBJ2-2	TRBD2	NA	ASSLRVGLAGTRTGELF
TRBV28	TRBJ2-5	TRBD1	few	ASRPGTDQETQY
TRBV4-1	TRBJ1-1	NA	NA	ASSQDPGAEAF
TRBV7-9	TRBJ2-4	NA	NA	AYARQETDLAKNIQY
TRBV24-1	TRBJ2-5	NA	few	ATRPVAGPQETQY
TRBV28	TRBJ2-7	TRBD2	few	ASSSAGLAGALAYEQY
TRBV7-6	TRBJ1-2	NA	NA	ASSLPTDSYGYT
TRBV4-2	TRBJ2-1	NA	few	ASSQDQQGGMNNEQF
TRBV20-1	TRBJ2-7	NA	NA	SASQLSVTYEQY
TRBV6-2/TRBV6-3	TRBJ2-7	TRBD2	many	ASSRTSGRLEQY
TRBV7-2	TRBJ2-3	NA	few	ASSLDPYTDTQY
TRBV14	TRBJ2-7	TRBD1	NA	ASSRLQGASSYEQY
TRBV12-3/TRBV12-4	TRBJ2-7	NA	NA	PSSSPPVYEQY
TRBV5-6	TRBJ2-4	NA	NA	ASSTILLVGQNIQY
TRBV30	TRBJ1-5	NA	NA	AWAYTRAGINQPQH
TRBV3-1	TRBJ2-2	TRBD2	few	ASSQVLGLAGSGELF
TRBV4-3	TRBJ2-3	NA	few	ASSQGGFADTQY
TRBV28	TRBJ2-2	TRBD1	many	ASSRDRGRGGTGELF
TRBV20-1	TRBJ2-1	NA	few	SSTRRDYNEQF
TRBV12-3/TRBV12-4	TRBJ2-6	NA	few	ASSFKTAVPSGANVLT
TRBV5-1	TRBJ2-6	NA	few	ASSSEWSGANVLT
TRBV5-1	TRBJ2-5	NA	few	ASSLAPGTQETQY
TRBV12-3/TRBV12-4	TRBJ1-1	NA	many	ASSPRQGTEAF
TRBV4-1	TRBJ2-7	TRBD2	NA	ASSQVSTSLNEQS
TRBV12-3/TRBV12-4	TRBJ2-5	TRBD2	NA	ASSLKEAGAQY
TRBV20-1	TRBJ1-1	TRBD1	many	SAKQGAIPTEAF
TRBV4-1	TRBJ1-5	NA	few	ASSQGLSRGNQPQH
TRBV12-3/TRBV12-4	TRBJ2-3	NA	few	ASSHRGTSTDTQY
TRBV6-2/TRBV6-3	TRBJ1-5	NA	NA	ASSYDRFQPQH
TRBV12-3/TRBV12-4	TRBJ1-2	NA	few	ASSLAFREAYGYT
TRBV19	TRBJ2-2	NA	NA	ASSTTGFTGELF
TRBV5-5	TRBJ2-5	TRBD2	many	ASSRTSGIQETQY
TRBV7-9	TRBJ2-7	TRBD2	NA	ASSAATSGSSYEQY
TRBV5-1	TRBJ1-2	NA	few	ASSLAFGQPTREDYGYT
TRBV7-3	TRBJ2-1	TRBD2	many	ASSLLGAGLAGDEQF
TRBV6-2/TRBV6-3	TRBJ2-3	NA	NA	ASRGGRLADTQY
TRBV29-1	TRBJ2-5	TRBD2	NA	SVEVRLASGQETQY
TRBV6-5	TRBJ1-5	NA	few	ASSYGGPWQPQH
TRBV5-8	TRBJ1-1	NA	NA	ASKPPNETEAF
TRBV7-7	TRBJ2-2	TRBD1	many	ASSPDRVGTGELF
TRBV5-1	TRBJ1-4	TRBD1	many	ASSLGRGAPNEKLF
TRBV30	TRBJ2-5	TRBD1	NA	AWSPGGLETQY
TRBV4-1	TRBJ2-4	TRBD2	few	ASSQGPGRATGNIQY
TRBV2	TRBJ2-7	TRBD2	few	AGSGRGYEQY
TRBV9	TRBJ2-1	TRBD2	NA	ASSSPGLAGGSYNEQF
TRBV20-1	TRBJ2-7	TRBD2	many	SASSGRSNEQY
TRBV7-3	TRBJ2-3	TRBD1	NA	ASSLTQGGPDTQY
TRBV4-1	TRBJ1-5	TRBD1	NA	ASSQATGTGQPQH